This TCR beta chain was identified in a study of blood T cells in healthy people across ages. Findings and limits, study-wide: Researchers deemed the diversity estimates from one million T cells underestimates.

This clonotype was seen more than once but under ten times. The antigen remains unidentified. Primers used in a second PCR of roughly 7 to 12 cycles were a sample-barcoded 5' primer and a J-beta primer mix. One entry per CDR3 protein, called by TCRdb with MiXCR from the 5' RACE reads. The data contain roughly 800,000 distinct CDR3 sequences, 55% to 75% of them seen just once; the ten biggest clones take up 20% to 25%. Trimming removed 5 bases at V and 0 bases at J, with 11 bases between. The CDR3 spans 15 residues. Germline V gene lookup returns CDR1 SNHLY and CDR2 FYNNEI. The V and J genes are TRBV2 and TRBJ2-1; D unresolved. Sequenced sample: blood. The source is a man aged 30-40 years in good health. CDR3 in amino acids: CASSRGLISYNEQFF. CDR3 DNA: TGTGCCAGCAGTCGTGGCCTAATCTCCTACAATGAGCAGTTCTTC. The variable domain in full, with the rest retrieved from reference TRBV2 and TRBJ2-1, is EPEVTQTPSHQVTQMGQEVILRCVPISNHLYFYWYRQILGQKVEFLVSFYNNEISEKSEIFDDQFSVERPDGSNFTLKIRSTKLEDSAMYFCASSRGLISYNEQFFGPGTRLTVL.